A selection of T cell receptor beta chains follows, all from one sample in a study of blood T cell repertoires in COVID-19. Sequencing used immunoSEQ multiplex PCR; TCRdb keeps in-frame clones, though not all of them. This sample has roughly 80,000 clones; 88% occur once, and the top ten carry under 6.5%. Material: peripheral blood. Receptors originate from a man in his fifties with active COVID-19. CDR3s include the opening cysteine and the closing phenylalanine or tryptophan. A D gene is named only where the DNA matches it firmly. A row's size may be missing; if present it is once, few, many or a size class.

>TRBJ1-6|TRBD1|TRBV7-2|-
TGTGCCAGCAGCTTAGTCTGGACAGGGGGTTCACCCCTCCACTTT
CASSLVWTGGSPLHF
>TRBJ1-1|TRBD1|TRBV5-1|-
TGCGCCAGCAGCTTCATAAAGCATCCGGGACAGACAATGAACACTGAAGCTTTCTTT
CASSFIKHPGQTMNTEAFF
>TRBJ1-4|TRBD1|TRBV27|-
TGTGCCAGCACCAACACAGGGGCTAATGAAAAACTGTTTTTT
CASTNTGANEKLFF
>TRBJ1-1|-|TRBV7-9|-
TGTGCCAGCAGCCAATCGACGGGGTCTGGAGCTTTCTTT
CASSQSTGSGAFF
>TRBJ1-2|-|TRBV28|once
TGTGCCAGCAGTTCCGGACTGGCTGGCTACACCTTC
CASSSGLAGYTF
>TRBJ1-1|-|TRBV7-2|-
TGTGCCAGCAGTGTAATACGGTTCACTGAAGCTTTCTTT
CASSVIRFTEAFF
>TRBJ2-5|-|TRBV2|-
TGTGCCAGCGGCAAAGGGGGAGCGGATCAAGAGACCCAGTACTTC
CASGKGGADQETQYF
>TRBJ2-7|TRBD2|TRBV4-3|few
TGCGCCAGCAGCCAAGGGACTAGCGGTCTCGACGAGCAGTACTTC
CASSQGTSGLDEQYF
>TRBJ2-2|-|TRBV29-1|-
TGCAGCGTTGTGTTAGGAGTTCACGGGGAGCTGTTTTTT
CSVVLGVHGELFF
>TRBJ2-7|-|TRBV28|once
TGTGCCAGCAGTTTAAGGGGCCTCCGGGTCTACGAGCAGTACTTC
CASSLRGLRVYEQYF
>TRBJ1-6|-|TRBV27|-
TGTGCCAGCAGCCCCCAACAGGGCGGGGGGTATTCACCCCTCCACTTT
CASSPQQGGGYSPLHF
>TRBJ2-1|TRBD2|TRBV19|-
TGTGCCAGTAGTGTTGCGGGGGGGAGGAACTCCTACAATGAGCAGTTCTTC
CASSVAGGRNSYNEQFF
>TRBJ2-5|-|TRBV3-1/TRBV3-2|-
TGTGCCAGCAGCCAAGCTCAGGGGCAAGAGACCCAGTACTTC
CASSQAQGQETQYF
>TRBJ1-5|TRBD1|TRBV6-6|-
TGTGCCAGCACCGAAACAGGGGGCGGCAATCAGCCCCAGCATTTT
CASTETGGGNQPQHF
>TRBJ1-5|TRBD1|TRBV6-5|-
TGTGCCAGCAGGTACAGGGGGATCAGCAATCAGCCCCAGCATTTT
CASRYRGISNQPQHF
>TRBJ2-1|-|TRBV18|-
TGTGCCAGCTCACTTTTTCGACAGGCTGAGCAGTTCTTC
CASSLFRQAEQFF
>TRBJ1-5|-|TRBV28|-
TGTGCCAGCAGTTTGTCGGCCGTGAAGCGCAGCGGAGGAAGCAATCAGCCCCAGCATTTT
CASSLSAVKRSGGSNQPQHF
>TRBJ1-2|-|TRBV6-6|-
TGTGCCAGCAGCCCGGAGGTGAACTATGGCTACACCTTC
CASSPEVNYGYTF
>TRBJ2-7|TRBD2|TRBV5-1|-
TGCGCCAGCAGCTTGGGGACTAGCGCTCCTTTAAATGGGGACTTC
CASSLGTSAPLNGDF
>TRBJ2-1|-|TRBV9|-
TGTGCCAGCAGCGTAGGGGCCCTGAACTCCTACAATGAGCAGTTCTTC
CASSVGALNSYNEQFF
>TRBJ2-1|TRBD1|TRBV6-4|-
TGTGCCAGCGCTAACCAGGGACAGCTCGACAATGAGCAGTTCTTC
CASANQGQLDNEQFF
>TRBJ2-3|-|TRBV27|-
TGTGCCAGCAGTTTTTTCTTCCCCACAGATACGCAGTATTTT
CASSFFFPTDTQYF
>TRBJ2-1|-|TRBV7-2|-
TGTGCCAGCAGCTTAGCGTCCGTATACAATGAGCAGTTCTTC
CASSLASVYNEQFF
>TRBJ2-3|-|TRBV5-1|-
TGCGCCACCAACGACGGGGGGCCCACAGATACGCAGTATTTT
CATNDGGPTDTQYF
>TRBJ2-2|-|TRBV5-1|-
TGCGCCAGCAGCTTGGATGGTAGTCCGGCCGGGGAGCTGTTTTTT
CASSLDGSPAGELFF
>TRBJ2-7|TRBD1|TRBV6-5|-
TGTGCCAGCCAGGGACAGGGCGGTAGATCCTACGAGCAGTACTTC
CASQGQGGRSYEQYF
>TRBJ1-3|-|TRBV30|-
TGTGCCTGGAGTGGGGCTTTCTCTGGAAACACCATATATTTT
CAWSGAFSGNTIYF
>TRBJ1-6|-|TRBV27|-
TGTGCCAGCAGTACTGGACAGTTCTCACCCCTCCACTTT
CASSTGQFSPLHF
>TRBJ2-1|-|TRBV28|-
TGTGCCAGCAGTCCGGGGATTTATGAGCAGTTCTTC
CASSPGIYEQFF
>TRBJ2-1|TRBD2|TRBV20-1|-
TGCAGTGCTAGAAATAGCGGGACGCAGTTCTTC
CSARNSGTQFF
>TRBJ1-5|TRBD1|TRBV6-5|-
TGTGCCAGCATCCCGTGGACAGGGGGACAGCCCCAGCATTTT
CASIPWTGGQPQHF
>TRBJ1-1|TRBD1|TRBV5-4|-
TGTGCCAGCAGCTATATCGACAGGGCGGCGAACACTGAAGCTTTCTTT
CASSYIDRAANTEAFF
>TRBJ2-5|TRBD2|TRBV11-3|-
TGTGCCAGCAGCTCACCCCATAGCGGGGAGACCCAGTACTTC
CASSSPHSGETQYF
>TRBJ2-1|-|TRBV7-3|-
TGTGCCAGCGGGGCTCCCGGCAATGAGCAGTTCTTC
CASGAPGNEQFF
>TRBJ2-1|TRBD2|TRBV9|once
TGTGCCAGCAAGAGACTAGCGGGGGGCTCCTACAATGAGCAGTTCTTC
CASKRLAGGSYNEQFF
>TRBJ2-1|-|TRBV4-1|-
TGCGCCAGCAGCCCGCGGATCTCCTACAATGAGCAGTTCTTC
CASSPRISYNEQFF
>TRBJ2-4|-|TRBV30|-
TGTGCCTGGGGGGTCTTAGCATCGGGAAACATTCAGTACTTC
CAWGVLASGNIQYF
>TRBJ1-2|-|TRBV2|once
TGTGCCAGCAGGGCTACAGGGACTAACTATGGCTACACCTTC
CASRATGTNYGYTF
>TRBJ2-2|-|TRBV28|few
TGTGCCAGCAGTTTCGGCGGGCGCAACACCGGGGAGCTGTTTTTT
CASSFGGRNTGELFF
>TRBJ1-1|-|TRBV5-6|-
TGTGCCAGCAGCTTGAAGAACTGGAACACTGAAGCTTTCTTT
CASSLKNWNTEAFF
>TRBJ2-3|TRBD2|TRBV28|-
TGTGCCAGCAGTGGGGACCGGACTAGCGGTAACACAGATACGCAGTATTTT
CASSGDRTSGNTDTQYF
>TRBJ2-7|TRBD1|TRBV9|-
TGTGCCAGCAGCGTAGGGGACAGGGATCCCGAGCAGTACTTC
CASSVGDRDPEQYF
>TRBJ2-4|TRBD2|TRBV9|-
TGTGCCAGCAGCGTCCCTGGGACTAGCGGGGCAGAAATTCAGTACTTC
CASSVPGTSGAEIQYF
>TRBJ1-1|-|TRBV6-6|-
TGTGCCAGCAGTTTCCAGAACACTGAAGCTTTCTTT
CASSFQNTEAFF
>TRBJ1-5|TRBD1|TRBV19|-
TGTGCCAGTAGTATAGACGAACCGGGACAGGGGAGCTATAGCAATCAGCCCCAGCATTTT
CASSIDEPGQGSYSNQPQHF
>TRBJ2-7|-|TRBV19|-
TGTGCCACCCAAGGAGCCTACGAGCAGTACTTC
CATQGAYEQYF
>TRBJ2-4|TRBD1|TRBV6-2/TRBV6-3|-
TGTGCCAGCAGTCACAGGGGGCGGAAAAACATTCAGTACTTC
CASSHRGRKNIQYF
>TRBJ1-4|TRBD1|TRBV5-8|-
TGTGCCAGCAGCACTTTTGGACAGGGTGCAACTAATGAAAAACTGTTTTTT
CASSTFGQGATNEKLFF
>TRBJ1-2|TRBD1|TRBV29-1|once
TGCAGCGTTTGGGGACAGGGCCTACATGGCTACACCTTC
CSVWGQGLHGYTF
>TRBJ2-1|TRBD2|TRBV7-2|-
TGTGCCAGCAGCTCCTATAGCGGGGGGACCTACAATGAGCAGTTCTTC
CASSSYSGGTYNEQFF
>TRBJ1-2|TRBD1|TRBV7-9|-
TGTGCCAGCAGCTTAGGTACCGCAGGGGGCGATGGCTACACCTTC
CASSLGTAGGDGYTF
>TRBJ2-1|-|TRBV15|-
TGTGCCACCAGAGCAGCGGGTGCGGAGCAGTTCTTC
CATRAAGAEQFF
>TRBJ2-3|-|TRBV30|-
TGTGCCTGGAGTGTGGGGGAGGTAACGCAGTATTTT
CAWSVGEVTQYF
>TRBJ2-3|-|TRBV6-6|-
TGTGCCAGCAGTTACAGGGGAAGGGGCACAGATACGCAGTATTTT
CASSYRGRGTDTQYF
>TRBJ2-1|TRBD2|TRBV7-8|-
TGTGCCAGCAGCTTGCGGGAGGCGGGGTTCGGTGAGCAGTTCTTC
CASSLREAGFGEQFF
>TRBJ2-5|-|TRBV27|-
TGTGCCAGCAGTTCTGCCGGGCAAGAGACCCAGTACTTC
CASSSAGQETQYF
>TRBJ1-2|-|TRBV4-3|-
TGCGCCAGCAGCCCTACCAATCGAATTAACTATGGCTACACCTTC
CASSPTNRINYGYTF
>TRBJ2-3|TRBD1|TRBV4-2|-
TGTGCCAGCAGCCGTTCGTGGAGGACAGGGAGCACAGATACGCAGTATTTT
CASSRSWRTGSTDTQYF
>TRBJ2-5|-|TRBV2|-
TGTGCCAGCAGTTTAGAGGAGCAAGAGACCCAGTACTTC
CASSLEEQETQYF